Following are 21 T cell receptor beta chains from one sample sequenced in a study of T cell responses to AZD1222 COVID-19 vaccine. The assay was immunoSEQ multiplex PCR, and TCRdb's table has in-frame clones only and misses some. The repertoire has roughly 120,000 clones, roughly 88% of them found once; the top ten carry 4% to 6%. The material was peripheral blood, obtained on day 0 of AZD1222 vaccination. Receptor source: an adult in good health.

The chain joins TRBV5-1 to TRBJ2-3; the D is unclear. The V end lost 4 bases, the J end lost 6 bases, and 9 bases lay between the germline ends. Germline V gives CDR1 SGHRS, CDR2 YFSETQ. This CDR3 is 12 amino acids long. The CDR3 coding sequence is TGCGCCAGCAGCCCAAAAGGCGATACGCAGTATTTT. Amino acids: CASSPKGDTQYF. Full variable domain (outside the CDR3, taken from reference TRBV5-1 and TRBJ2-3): KAGVTQTPRYLIKTRGQQVTLSCSPISGHRSVSWYQQTPGQGLQFLFEYFSETQRNKGNFPGRFSGRQFSNSRSEMNVSTLELGDSALYLCASSPKGDTQYFGPGTRLTVL.

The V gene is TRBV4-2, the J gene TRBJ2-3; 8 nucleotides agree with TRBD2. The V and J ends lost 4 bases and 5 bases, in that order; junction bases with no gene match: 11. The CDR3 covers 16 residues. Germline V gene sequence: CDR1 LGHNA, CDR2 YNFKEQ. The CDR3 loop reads CASSPGVGGAVDTQYF. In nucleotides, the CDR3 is TGTGCCAGCAGCCCAGGGGTCGGGGGGGCGGTAGATACGCAGTATTTT.

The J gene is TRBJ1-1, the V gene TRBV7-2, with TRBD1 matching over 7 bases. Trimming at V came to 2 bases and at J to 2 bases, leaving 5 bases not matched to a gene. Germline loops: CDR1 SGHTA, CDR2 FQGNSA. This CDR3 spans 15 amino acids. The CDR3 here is CASSLRGDSNTEAFF. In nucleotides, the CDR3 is TGTGCCAGCAGCTTAAGAGGGGACAGCAACACTGAAGCTTTCTTT.

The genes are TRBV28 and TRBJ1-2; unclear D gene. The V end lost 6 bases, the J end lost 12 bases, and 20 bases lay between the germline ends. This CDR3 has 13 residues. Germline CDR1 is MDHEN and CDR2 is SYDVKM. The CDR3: CASRPGEWKRDTF. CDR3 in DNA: TGTGCCAGCAGACCTGGAGAGTGGAAGAGGGACACCTTC.

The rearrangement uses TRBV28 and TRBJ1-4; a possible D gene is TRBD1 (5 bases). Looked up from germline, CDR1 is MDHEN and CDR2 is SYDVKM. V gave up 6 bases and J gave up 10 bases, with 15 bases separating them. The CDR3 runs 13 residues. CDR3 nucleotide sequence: TGTGCCAGCAGCCAGGGAGGGGAAGGAAAACTGTTTTTT. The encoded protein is CASSQGGEGKLFF.

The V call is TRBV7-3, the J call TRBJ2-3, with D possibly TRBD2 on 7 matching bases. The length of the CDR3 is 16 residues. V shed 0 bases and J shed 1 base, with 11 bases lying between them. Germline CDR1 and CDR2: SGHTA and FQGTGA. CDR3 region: CASSLTGGLGTDTQYF. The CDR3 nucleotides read TGTGCCAGCAGCTTAACGGGGGGGCTGGGCACAGATACGCAGTATTTT.

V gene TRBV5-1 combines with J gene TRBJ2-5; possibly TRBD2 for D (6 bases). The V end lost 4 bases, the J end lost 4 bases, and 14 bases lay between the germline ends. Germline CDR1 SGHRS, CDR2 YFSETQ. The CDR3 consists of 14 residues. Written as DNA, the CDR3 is TGCGCCAGCAGCCTAGCCGGGGGAGGAGAGACCCAGTACTTC. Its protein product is CASSLAGGGETQYF. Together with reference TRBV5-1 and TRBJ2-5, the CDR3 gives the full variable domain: KAGVTQTPRYLIKTRGQQVTLSCSPISGHRSVSWYQQTPGQGLQFLFEYFSETQRNKGNFPGRFSGRQFSNSRSEMNVSTLELGDSALYLCASSLAGGGETQYFGPGTRLLVL.

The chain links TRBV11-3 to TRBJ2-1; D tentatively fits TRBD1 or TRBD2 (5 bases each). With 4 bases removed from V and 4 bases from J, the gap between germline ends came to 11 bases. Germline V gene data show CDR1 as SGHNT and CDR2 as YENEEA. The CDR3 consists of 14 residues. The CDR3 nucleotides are TGTGCCAGCAGCTCACGGGACGCATACAATGAGCAGTTCTTC. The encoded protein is CASSSRDAYNEQFF.

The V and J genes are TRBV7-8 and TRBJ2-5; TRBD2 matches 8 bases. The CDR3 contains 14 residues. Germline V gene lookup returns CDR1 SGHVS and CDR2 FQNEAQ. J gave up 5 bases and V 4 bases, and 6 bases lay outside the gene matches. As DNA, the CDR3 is TGTGCCAGCAGCTCCGCGGGGGGTGGGGAGACCCAGTACTTC. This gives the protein CASSSAGGGETQYF. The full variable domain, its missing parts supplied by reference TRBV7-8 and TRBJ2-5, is GAGVSQSPRYKVAKRGQDVALRCDPISGHVSLFWYQQALGQGPEFLTYFQNEAQLDKSGLPSDRFFAERPEGSVSTLKIQRTQQEDSAVYLCASSSAGGGETQYFGPGTRLLVL.

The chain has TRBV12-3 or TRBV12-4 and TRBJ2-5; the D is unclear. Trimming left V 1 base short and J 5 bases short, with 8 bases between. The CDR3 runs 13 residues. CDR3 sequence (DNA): TGTGCCAGCAGTTTAGACAGTAGGGAGACCCAGTACTTC. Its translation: CASSLDSRETQYF.

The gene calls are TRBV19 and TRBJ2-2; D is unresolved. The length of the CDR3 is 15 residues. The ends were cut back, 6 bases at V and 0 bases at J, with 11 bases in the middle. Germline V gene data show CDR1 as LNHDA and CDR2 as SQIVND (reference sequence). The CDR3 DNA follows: TGTGCCAGTAGATCGGTACAGACGAACACCGGGGAGCTGTTTTTT. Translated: CASRSVQTNTGELFF.

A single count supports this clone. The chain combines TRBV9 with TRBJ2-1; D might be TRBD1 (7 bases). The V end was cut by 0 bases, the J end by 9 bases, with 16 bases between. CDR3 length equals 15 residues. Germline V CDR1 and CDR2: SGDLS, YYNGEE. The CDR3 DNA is TGTGCCAGCAGCGTAGATGCGGGACAGAGGGCTGAGCAGTTCTTC. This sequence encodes CASSVDAGQRAEQFF.

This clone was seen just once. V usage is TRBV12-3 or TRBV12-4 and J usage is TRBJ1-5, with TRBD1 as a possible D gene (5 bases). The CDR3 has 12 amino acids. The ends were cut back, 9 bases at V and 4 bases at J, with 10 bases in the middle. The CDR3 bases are TGTGCCAGTGGCGGGGGTAATCAGCCCCAGCATTTT. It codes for CASGGGNQPQHF.

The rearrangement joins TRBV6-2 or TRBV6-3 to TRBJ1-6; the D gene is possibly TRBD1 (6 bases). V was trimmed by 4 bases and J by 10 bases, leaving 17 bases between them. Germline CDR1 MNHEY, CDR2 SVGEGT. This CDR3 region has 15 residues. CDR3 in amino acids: CASSSIGGLRSPLHF. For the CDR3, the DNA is TGTGCCAGCAGTTCAATCGGGGGCCTTCGCTCACCCCTCCACTTT.

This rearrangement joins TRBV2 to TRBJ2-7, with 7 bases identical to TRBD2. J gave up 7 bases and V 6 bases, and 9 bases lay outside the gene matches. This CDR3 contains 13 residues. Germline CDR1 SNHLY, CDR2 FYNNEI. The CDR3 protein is CASRRPGAGEQYF. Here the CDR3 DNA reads TGTGCCAGCAGGAGGCCGGGAGCGGGGGAGCAGTACTTC.

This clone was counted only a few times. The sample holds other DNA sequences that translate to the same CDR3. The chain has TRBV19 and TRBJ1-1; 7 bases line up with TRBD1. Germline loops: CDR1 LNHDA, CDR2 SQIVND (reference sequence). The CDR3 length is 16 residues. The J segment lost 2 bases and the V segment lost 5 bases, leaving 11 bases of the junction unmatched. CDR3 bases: TGTGCCAGTAGTCCCAGACCGACAGGGTTAAACACTGAAGCTTTCTTT. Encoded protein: CASSPRPTGLNTEAFF.

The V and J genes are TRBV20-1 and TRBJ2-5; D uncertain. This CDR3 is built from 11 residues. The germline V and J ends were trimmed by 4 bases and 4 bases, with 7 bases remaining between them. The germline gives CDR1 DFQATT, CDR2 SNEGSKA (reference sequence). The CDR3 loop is CSANTRETQYF. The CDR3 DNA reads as TGCAGTGCTAACACACGAGAGACCCAGTACTTC.

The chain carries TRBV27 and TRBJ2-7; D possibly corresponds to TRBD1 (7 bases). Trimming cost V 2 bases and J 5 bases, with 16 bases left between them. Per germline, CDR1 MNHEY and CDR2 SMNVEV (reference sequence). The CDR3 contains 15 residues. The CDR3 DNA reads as TGTGCCAGCAGTTTACTCCCGACAGGGAGGCACGAGCAGTACTTC. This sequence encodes CASSLLPTGRHEQYF.

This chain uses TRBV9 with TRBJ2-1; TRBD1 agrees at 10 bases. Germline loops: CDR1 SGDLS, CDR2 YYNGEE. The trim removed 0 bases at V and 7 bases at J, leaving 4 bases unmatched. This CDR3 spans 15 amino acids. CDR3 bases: TGTGCCAGCAGCGTAGTGGGGACAGGGGAGAATGAGCAGTTCTTC. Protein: CASSVVGTGENEQFF.

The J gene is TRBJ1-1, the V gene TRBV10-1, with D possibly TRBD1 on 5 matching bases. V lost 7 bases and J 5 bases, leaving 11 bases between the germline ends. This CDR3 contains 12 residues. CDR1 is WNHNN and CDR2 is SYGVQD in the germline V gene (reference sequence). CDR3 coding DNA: TGCGCCAGCACCGAGGAGGGGACTGAAGCTTTCTTT. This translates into CASTEEGTEAFF.

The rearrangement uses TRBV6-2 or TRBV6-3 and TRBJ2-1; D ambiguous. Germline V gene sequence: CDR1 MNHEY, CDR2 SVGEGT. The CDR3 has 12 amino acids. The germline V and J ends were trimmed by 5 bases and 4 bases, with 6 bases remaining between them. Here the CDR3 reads CASSKVYNEQFF. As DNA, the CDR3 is TGTGCCAGCAGTAAGGTATACAATGAGCAGTTCTTC.